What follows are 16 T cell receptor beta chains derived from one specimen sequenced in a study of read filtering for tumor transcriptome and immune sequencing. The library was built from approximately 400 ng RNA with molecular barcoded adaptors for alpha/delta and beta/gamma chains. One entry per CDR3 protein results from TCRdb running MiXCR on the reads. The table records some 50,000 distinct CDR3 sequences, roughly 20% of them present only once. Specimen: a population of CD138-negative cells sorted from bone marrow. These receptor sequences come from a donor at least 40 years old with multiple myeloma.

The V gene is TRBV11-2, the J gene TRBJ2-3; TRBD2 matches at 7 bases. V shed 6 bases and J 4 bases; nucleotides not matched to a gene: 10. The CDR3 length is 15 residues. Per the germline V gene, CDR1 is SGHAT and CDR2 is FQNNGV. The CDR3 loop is CASRGLREMPDTQYF. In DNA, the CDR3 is TGTGCCAGCAGGGGGCTGCGGGAGATGCCAGATACGCAGTATTTT.

The CDR3 bases are TGTGCCAGCAGGCCCGCGACAGGGGCTCCTGGAAACACCATATATTTT. Translated, it gives CASRPATGAPGNTIYF. J is TRBJ1-3 and V is TRBV2; 8 bases are a match to TRBD1. The germline gives CDR1 SNHLY, CDR2 FYNNEI. The length of the CDR3 is 16 residues. Trimming took 6 bases from V and 2 from J; bases not matched to a gene: 9.

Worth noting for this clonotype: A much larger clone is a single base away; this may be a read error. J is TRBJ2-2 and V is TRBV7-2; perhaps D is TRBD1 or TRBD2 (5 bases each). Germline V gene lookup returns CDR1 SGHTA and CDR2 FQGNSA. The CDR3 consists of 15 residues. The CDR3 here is CASRGDPVASGEPFF. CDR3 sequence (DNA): TGTGCCAGCAGAGGGGACCCCGTGGCGTCCGGGGAGCCGTTTTTT.

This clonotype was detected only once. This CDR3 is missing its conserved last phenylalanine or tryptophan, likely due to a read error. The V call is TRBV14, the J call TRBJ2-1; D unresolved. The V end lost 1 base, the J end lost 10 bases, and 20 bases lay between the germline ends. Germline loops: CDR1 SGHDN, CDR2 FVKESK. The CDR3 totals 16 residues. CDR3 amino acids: CASSQVGGFRSNEQFL. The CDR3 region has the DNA TGTGCCAGCAGCCAAGTAGGCGGTTTCCGGAGCAACGAGCAGTTCCTC.

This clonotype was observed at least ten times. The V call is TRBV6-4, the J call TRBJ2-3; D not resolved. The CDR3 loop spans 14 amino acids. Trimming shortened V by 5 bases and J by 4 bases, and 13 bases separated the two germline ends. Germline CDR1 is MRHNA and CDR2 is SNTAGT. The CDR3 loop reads CASSPSYNADTQYF. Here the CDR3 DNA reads TGTGCCAGCAGTCCCTCCTACAACGCAGATACGCAGTATTTT.

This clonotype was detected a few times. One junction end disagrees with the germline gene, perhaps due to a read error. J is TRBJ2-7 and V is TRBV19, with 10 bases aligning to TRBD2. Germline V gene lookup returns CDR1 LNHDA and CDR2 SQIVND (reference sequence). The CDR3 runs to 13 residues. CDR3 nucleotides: TGTGCCAGTAGGATAGCGGGAGGCCACGAGCAGTACTTC. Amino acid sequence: CASRIAGGHEQYF.

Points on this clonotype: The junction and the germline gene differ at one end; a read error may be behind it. The CDR3 sequence is CAISYMGTQGKLNTEASF. The CDR3 region has the DNA TGTGCCATCAGTTATATGGGGACACAGGGAAAGTTGAACACTGAAGCTTCCTTT. The gene calls are TRBV6-5 and TRBJ1-1; D perhaps matches TRBD1 (6 bases). CDR3 size: 18 residues. Germline lookup yields CDR1 MNHEY and CDR2 SVGAGI.

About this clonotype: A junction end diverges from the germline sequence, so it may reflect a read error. CDR3 in DNA: TGCAGTGCAACGCCTTCGGGATCCATTTCCTACAAGCAGTACTTC. It specifies CSATPSGSISYKQYF. The V call is TRBV20-1, the J call TRBJ2-7; TRBD2 is a possible D gene (5 bases). Germline CDR1 reads DFQATT; CDR2 reads SNEGSKA (reference sequence). The CDR3 sequence is 15 residues long.

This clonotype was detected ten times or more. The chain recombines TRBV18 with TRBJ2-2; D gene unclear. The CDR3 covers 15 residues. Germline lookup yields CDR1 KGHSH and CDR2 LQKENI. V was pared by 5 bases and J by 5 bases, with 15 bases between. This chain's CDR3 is CASSTQAPGTGELFF. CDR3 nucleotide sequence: TGTGCCAGCTCAACCCAGGCTCCTGGGACCGGGGAGCTGTTTTTT.

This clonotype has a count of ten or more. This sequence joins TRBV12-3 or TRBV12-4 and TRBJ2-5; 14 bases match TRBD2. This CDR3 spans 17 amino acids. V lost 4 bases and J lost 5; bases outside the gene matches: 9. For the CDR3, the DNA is TGTGCCAGCAGTTCAGCCGGGACTAGCGGGAGCGGGGAGACCCAGTACTTC. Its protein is CASSSAGTSGSGETQYF.

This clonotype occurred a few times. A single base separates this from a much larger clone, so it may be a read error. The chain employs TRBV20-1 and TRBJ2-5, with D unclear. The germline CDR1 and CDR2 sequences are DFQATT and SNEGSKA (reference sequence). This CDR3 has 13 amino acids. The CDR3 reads CSAPGPSQETRYF. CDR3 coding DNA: TGCAGTGCTCCGGGCCCGTCCCAAGAGACCCGGTACTTC.

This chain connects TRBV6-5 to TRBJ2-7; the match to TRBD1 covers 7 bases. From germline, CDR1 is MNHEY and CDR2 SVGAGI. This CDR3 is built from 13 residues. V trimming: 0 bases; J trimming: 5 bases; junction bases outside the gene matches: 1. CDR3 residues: CASSYSDRNEQYF. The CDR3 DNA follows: TGTGCCAGCAGTTACTCGGACAGGAACGAGCAGTACTTC.

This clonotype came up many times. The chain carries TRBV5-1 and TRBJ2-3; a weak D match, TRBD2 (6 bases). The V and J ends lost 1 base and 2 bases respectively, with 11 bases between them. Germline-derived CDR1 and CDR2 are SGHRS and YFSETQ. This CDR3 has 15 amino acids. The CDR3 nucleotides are TGCGCCAGCAGCTTGATAACTAGCCCCACAGATACGCAGTATTTT. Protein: CASSLITSPTDTQYF.

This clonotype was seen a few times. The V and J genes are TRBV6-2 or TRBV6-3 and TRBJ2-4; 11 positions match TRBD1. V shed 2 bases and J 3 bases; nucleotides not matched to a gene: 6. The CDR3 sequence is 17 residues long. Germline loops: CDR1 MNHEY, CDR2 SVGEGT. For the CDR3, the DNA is TGTGCCAGCAGTTACCCAGGACAGGGGGCGCGCAAAAACATTCAGTACTTC. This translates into CASSYPGQGARKNIQYF.

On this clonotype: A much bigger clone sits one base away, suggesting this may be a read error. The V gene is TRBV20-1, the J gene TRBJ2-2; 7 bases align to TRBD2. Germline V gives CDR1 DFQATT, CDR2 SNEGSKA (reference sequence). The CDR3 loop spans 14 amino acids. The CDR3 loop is CSARDLADTGELLF. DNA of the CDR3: TGCAGTGCTAGAGACCTAGCGGACACCGGGGAGCTGCTTTTT.

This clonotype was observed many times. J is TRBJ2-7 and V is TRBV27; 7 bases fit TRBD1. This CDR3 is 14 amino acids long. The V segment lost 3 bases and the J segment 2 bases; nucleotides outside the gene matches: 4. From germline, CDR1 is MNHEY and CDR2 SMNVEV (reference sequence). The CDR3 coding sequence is TGTGCCAGCAGTTTCCGGACAGGCACCTACGAGCAGTACTTC. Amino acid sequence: CASSFRTGTYEQYF.